This T cell receptor beta chain was observed in a study of beta chain features in type 1 diabetes. Study in general: On cell yields, gender and age, patients and healthy donors were similar.

Every bit of the isolated RNA underwent reverse transcription, so sequencing read expressed TCRB transcripts. Profiled with immunoSEQ multiplex PCR; TCRdb holds only in-frame clones, not every one. The sample holds a few hundred thousand clones, around 12% seen once. The CDR3 consists of 13 residues. Germline CDR1 is GTSNPN and CDR2 is SVGIG (reference sequence). J lost 2 bases, V lost 3 bases, and 1 base had no gene match. The V and J genes are TRBV30 and TRBJ2-1, with 7 bases fitting TRBD1. The sequence was obtained from a man aged 18 to 29 in good health. The sequenced material came from naive CD4+ T cells from blood. In DNA, the CDR3 is TGTGCCTGGAGGCAGGGGGCCTACAATGAGCAGTTCTTC. This translates into CAWRQGAYNEQFF.